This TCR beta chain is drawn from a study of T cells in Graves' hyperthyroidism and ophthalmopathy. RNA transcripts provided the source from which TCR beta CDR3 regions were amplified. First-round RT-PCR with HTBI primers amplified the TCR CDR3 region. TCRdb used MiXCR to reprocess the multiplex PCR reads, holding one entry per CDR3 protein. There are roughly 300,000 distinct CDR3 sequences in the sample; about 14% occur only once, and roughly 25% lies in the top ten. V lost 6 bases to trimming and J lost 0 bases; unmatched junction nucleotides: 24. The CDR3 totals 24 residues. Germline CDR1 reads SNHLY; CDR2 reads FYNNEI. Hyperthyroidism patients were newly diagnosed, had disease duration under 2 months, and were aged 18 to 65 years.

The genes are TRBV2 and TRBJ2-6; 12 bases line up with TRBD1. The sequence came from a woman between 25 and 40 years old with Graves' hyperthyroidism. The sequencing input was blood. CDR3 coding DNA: TGTGCCAGCAGCCGTTGGGGACAGGGGGCTTCTGATATAGCGGGAGCCTCTGGGGCCAACGTCCTGACTTTC. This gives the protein CASSRWGQGASDIAGASGANVLTF.